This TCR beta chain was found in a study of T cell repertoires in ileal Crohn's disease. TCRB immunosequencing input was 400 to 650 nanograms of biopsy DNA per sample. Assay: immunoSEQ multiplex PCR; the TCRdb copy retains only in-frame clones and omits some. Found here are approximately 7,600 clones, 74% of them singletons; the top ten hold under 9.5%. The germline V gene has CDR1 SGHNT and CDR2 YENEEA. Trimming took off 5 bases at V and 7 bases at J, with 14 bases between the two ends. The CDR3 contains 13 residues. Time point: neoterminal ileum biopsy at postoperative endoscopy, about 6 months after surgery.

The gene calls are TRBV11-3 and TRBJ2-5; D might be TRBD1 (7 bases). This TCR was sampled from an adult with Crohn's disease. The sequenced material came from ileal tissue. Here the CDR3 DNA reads TGTGCCAGCAGCCCTGGGACAGCGGGGACCCAGTACTTC. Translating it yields CASSPGTAGTQYF.